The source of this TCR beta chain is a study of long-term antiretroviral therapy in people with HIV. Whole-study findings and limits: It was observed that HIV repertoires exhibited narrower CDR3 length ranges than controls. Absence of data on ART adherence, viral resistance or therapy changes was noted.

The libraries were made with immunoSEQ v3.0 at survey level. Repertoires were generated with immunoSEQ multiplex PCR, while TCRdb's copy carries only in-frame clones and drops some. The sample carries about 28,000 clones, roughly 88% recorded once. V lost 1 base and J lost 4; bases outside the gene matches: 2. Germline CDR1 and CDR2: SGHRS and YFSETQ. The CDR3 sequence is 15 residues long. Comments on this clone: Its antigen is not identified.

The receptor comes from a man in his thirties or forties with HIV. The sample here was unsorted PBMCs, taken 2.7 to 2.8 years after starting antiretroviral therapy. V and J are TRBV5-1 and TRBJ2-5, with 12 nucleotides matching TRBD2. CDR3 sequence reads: CASSLTSGGLETQYF. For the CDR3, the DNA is TGCGCCAGCAGCTTGACTAGCGGGGGGCTAGAGACCCAGTACTTC.